The 5 T cell receptor beta chains reported below all come from one sample, sequenced in a study of shared clonotypes between healthy human individuals. The data were produced by immunoSEQ multiplex PCR, yet TCRdb's version contains in-frame clones alone and is incomplete. The data contain under 650,000 clones, 96% of them singletons. Input material: naive CD4+ T cells sorted from blood. Subset noted: CD45RA+ positively selected. Receptor source: a woman in her 30s in good health.

V and J are TRBV5-1 and TRBJ1-1; no clear D. The CDR3 totals 13 residues. V was clipped by 0 bases and J by 4 bases, with 7 bases between them. CDR1 is SGHRS, CDR2 YFSETQ, per germline. The CDR3 loop is CASSLEPVTEAFF. The CDR3 bases are TGCGCCAGCAGCTTGGAACCCGTCACTGAAGCTTTCTTT. The whole variable domain, filled in from reference TRBV5-1 and TRBJ1-1, reads KAGVTQTPRYLIKTRGQQVTLSCSPISGHRSVSWYQQTPGQGLQFLFEYFSETQRNKGNFPGRFSGRQFSNSRSEMNVSTLELGDSALYLCASSLEPVTEAFFGQGTRLTVV.

This clone was counted a single time. The V and J genes are TRBV19 and TRBJ2-2, with TRBD2 as a possible D gene (7 bases). The CDR3 has 14 residues. The V gene's germline CDR1 is LNHDA and CDR2 SQIVND (reference sequence). Trimming stripped 10 bases from V and 9 bases from J, with 21 bases between. The CDR3 bases are TGTGCCACTAGGGGCTTGGGGGGGCATTGGGAGCTGTTTTTT. Amino acid sequence: CATRGLGGHWELFF.

This clone appeared once. The CDR3, as DNA: TGTGCAACCACTCCCACGACTAGCGCCTTCAATGAGCAGTTCTTC. It translates to CATTPTTSAFNEQFF. The chain is built from TRBV5-4 and TRBJ2-1; 8 bases line up with TRBD2. Germline assignment: CDR1 SGHNT and CDR2 YYREEE (reference sequence). The CDR3 extends over 15 amino acids.

V gene TRBV28 combines with J gene TRBJ1-5; 8 bases fit TRBD1. Germline CDR1 MDHEN, CDR2 SYDVKM. The V and J ends lost 10 bases and 0 bases, in that order; junction bases with no gene match: 11. This CDR3 is built from 16 residues. CDR3 sequence reads: CAKGQGPFDSNQPQHF. The CDR3 DNA reads TGTGCCAAAGGACAGGGCCCGTTCGATAGCAATCAGCCCCAGCATTTT.

The CDR3 DNA sequence: TGTGCCAGCAGCAAAACGGGGTTAGCGGTCTACGAGCAGTACTTC. This gives the protein CASSKTGLAVYEQYF. The chain couples TRBV9 to TRBJ2-7; D possibly corresponds to TRBD2 (6 bases). Germline assignment: CDR1 SGDLS and CDR2 YYNGEE. The CDR3 runs to 15 residues. V shed 4 bases and J shed 3 bases, with 17 bases lying between them.